The subject of this entry is one T cell receptor beta chain. No cognate antigen has been identified for it. Per-nucleotide qualities are absent, and no much larger clonotype sits a single base away. This record belongs to a study of identifying expanded T cells in peripheral blood (dated by TCRdb to about 2019). Regarding the study in general: Four technical replicates, made by sequencing separate aliquots from the same pool of genomic DNA, were compared pairwise.

From a lookup of the germline V gene, CDR1 and CDR2 are SGDLS and YYNGEE. The CDR3 goes from the cysteine to the phenylalanine over 16 residues. Of all the DNA, just the CDR3 is kept, 48 bases in frame from base 1. V and J are truncated by 0 bases and 5 bases respectively, leaving an intervening sequence of 17 bases. Broader findings and caveats from the paper: Across all healthy-donor time intervals, the beta-binomial model significantly cut both the number of clones called differentially abundant and the false-positive rate. About 1.1 differentially abundant clones were flagged by the binomial model between technical replicates, whereas about 15 and 18 were flagged over approximately two weeks and four weeks, respectively. The authors expected biological variance in healthy repertoires might increase further over much longer intervals such as months to years. Variance in clone template counts between roughly two-week samples significantly increased with total template count across all healthy donors.

No immune events such as infections were documented for the healthy donors during the collection period. Healthy-donor blood repertoires served as a training cohort to calibrate time-dependent variance in a beta-binomial model of T-cell clone differential abundance. The training cohort included approximately 10 healthy donors, of whom 3 were female and 7 were male. The donors were between roughly 29 and 64 years old, with an average age of approximately 46 years. Whole blood was collected from each healthy donor at three time points spaced approximately 13 days apart and obtained from a commercial supplier. Genomic DNA was extracted from unsorted whole blood for immunosequencing. TCRbeta CDR3 regions were profiled with the immunoSEQ Assay using bias-controlled multiplex PCR amplification of genomic DNA. In the paper's pipeline: To quantify the absolute abundance of each unique TCRbeta CDR3 region, the sequences were collapsed and filtered. Differential abundance was tested with two models: a binomial (Fisher-equivalent) model and a beta-binomial model that adds time-dependent variance fitted from healthy donors. Clones with fewer than 5 combined templates were excluded, and clones with Benjamini-Hochberg FDR below 0.01 were called differentially abundant. In the beta-binomial model, variance was expressed as a function of the total template count across the two samples, in the form v = (b*log(k)+a)^2. TCRdb's version of the immuneACCESS table is confined to in-frame rearrangements and falls short of the full clone set. An unresolved V gene accounts for under half of the shortfall where checked; the remainder is of unknown origin. Clone size and the V and J calls come from that table; the DNA yielded D and trimming. In all, the sample holds approximately 130,000 clones, and about 86% of those were seen once. The ten most abundant clones make up 8.4% of the sample.

The V and J genes are TRBV9 and TRBJ1-1; TRBD1 is a possible D gene, resting on 5 matching bases. The sequenced sample was blood. The sequence was obtained from a person aged 18 to 75 in good health. The CDR3 protein is CASSVASASGGTEAFF. The bases read TGTGCCAGCAGCGTAGCTTCGGCATCGGGGGGAACTGAAGCTTTCTTT.